The 10 T cell receptor beta chains below were found in one sample sequenced in a study of shared clonotypes between healthy human individuals. Assay: immunoSEQ multiplex PCR; the TCRdb copy retains only in-frame clones and omits some. The table records about 710,000 clones, 72% of them present only once. Sequenced: memory CD4+ T cells sorted from blood. Stated subset: CD45RA-negative fraction. Receptors were obtained from a woman aged 25 to 39 in good health.

The rearrangement links TRBV11-2 to TRBJ2-2, with D perhaps matching TRBD2 (6 bases). Trimming left V 0 bases short and J 2 bases short, with 10 bases between. The CDR3 loop spans 16 amino acids. In germline, CDR1 is SGHAT, CDR2 FQNNGV. Written as DNA, the CDR3 is TGTGCCAGCAGCTTAGAATTTAGCGGCAACACCGGGGAGCTGTTTTTT. Amino acids: CASSLEFSGNTGELFF.

To note about this clone: A single base separates this from a much larger clone, so it may be a read error. Other DNA sequences in the same sample also yield this CDR3. The genes are TRBV5-1 and TRBJ2-7; 10 bases agree with TRBD1. Germline V gene sequence: CDR1 SGHRS, CDR2 YFSETQ. The CDR3 is made up of 14 amino acids. With 3 bases clipped from V and 6 bases from J, the junction kept 6 bases outside the gene matches. CDR3 residues: CASSSGTGAVEQYF. Written as DNA, the CDR3 is TGCGCCAGCAGCTCCGGGACAGGGGCCGTCGAGCAGTACTTC. Complete variable domain (other parts from reference TRBV5-1 and TRBJ2-7): KAGVTQTPRYLIKTRGQQVTLSCSPISGHRSVSWYQQTPGQGLQFLFEYFSETQRNKGNFPGRFSGRQFSNSRSEMNVSTLELGDSALYLCASSSGTGAVEQYFGPGTRLTVT.

CDR3 nucleotides: TGTGCCAGCAGCCCCGGGACTTACTATGGCTACACCTTC. Its protein product is CASSPGTYYGYTF. The gene calls are TRBV9 and TRBJ1-2; maybe TRBD1 (5 bases). The length of the CDR3 is 13 residues. Trimming pared 4 bases from V and 3 bases from J, leaving 10 bases between. CDR1 and CDR2 from the germline V gene are SGDLS and YYNGEE. Filled out from reference TRBV9 and TRBJ1-2, the complete variable domain reads DSGVTQTPKHLITATGQRVTLRCSPRSGDLSVYWYQQSLDQGLQFLIQYYNGEERAKGNILERFSAQQFPDLHSELNLSSLELGDSALYFCASSPGTYYGYTFGSGTRLTVV.

The chain recombines TRBV28 with TRBJ1-5; D unresolved. The V end lost 5 bases, the J end lost 0 bases, and 5 bases lay between the germline ends. CDR1 and CDR2 (germline): MDHEN, SYDVKM. The CDR3 consists of 13 residues. The DNA of the CDR3 is TGTGCCAGCAGTACAGATAGCAATCAGCCCCAGCATTTT. Residues: CASSTDSNQPQHF.

The gene calls are TRBV29-1 and TRBJ2-5; perhaps TRBD2 as D (6 bases). With 4 bases removed from V and 11 bases from J, the gap between germline ends came to 23 bases. The CDR3 length is 14 residues. The germline gives CDR1 SQVTM, CDR2 ANQGSEA. This CDR3 is CSVGEQVGLREQYF. CDR3 sequence (DNA): TGCAGCGTTGGAGAGCAGGTTGGCCTACGGGAGCAGTACTTC.

The chain couples TRBV11-2 to TRBJ2-1; 9 nucleotides match TRBD2. The CDR3 is 16 amino acids. The V gene's germline CDR1 is SGHAT and CDR2 FQNNGV. Trimming at V came to 1 base and at J to 9 bases, leaving 10 bases not matched to a gene. CDR3 amino acids: CASSLVAGGRLVEQFF. CDR3 sequence (DNA): TGTGCCAGCAGCTTAGTGGCGGGGGGGAGGTTGGTTGAGCAGTTCTTC.

Remarks on this clone: Other DNA sequences in the sample encode the same CDR3. The V and J genes are TRBV5-1 and TRBJ1-3; D is unresolved. V lost 5 bases, J lost 0 bases, and 12 bases lay in between. Germline CDR1 and CDR2: SGHRS and YFSETQ. The CDR3 totals 15 residues. CDR3 DNA: TGCGCCAGCAGTTTAGCAGGAGACTCTGGAAACACCATATATTTT. Residues: CASSLAGDSGNTIYF.

This sequence joins TRBV7-2 and TRBJ2-1; D remains ambiguous. Germline CDR1 reads SGHTA; CDR2 reads FQGNSA. This CDR3 has 15 residues. V was clipped by 1 base and J by 0 bases, with 7 bases between them. The CDR3 DNA follows: TGTGCCAGCAGCTTAGTTGGCGGCTCCTACAATGAGCAGTTCTTC. Its protein is CASSLVGGSYNEQFF.

In regard to this clone: Other DNA sequences in the same sample also yield this CDR3. The chain joins TRBV4-1 to TRBJ1-5; D is ambiguous. The CDR3 spans 14 residues. V gave up 1 base and J gave up 4 bases, with 8 bases separating them. Germline V CDR1 and CDR2: MGHRA, YSYEKL. This chain's CDR3 is CASSQVDGNQPQHF. The DNA of the CDR3 is TGCGCCAGCAGCCAAGTAGACGGGAATCAGCCCCAGCATTTT.

This clone was observed a handful of times. V and J are TRBV5-1 and TRBJ1-1; TRBD1 agrees at 8 bases. The CDR3 totals 14 residues. CDR1 and CDR2 (germline): SGHRS, YFSETQ. V dropped 6 bases and J dropped 4; count of bases not matched to a gene: 8. CDR3 sequence reads: CASTRTGGSTEAFF. The CDR3, as DNA: TGCGCCAGCACCCGAACAGGGGGAAGCACTGAAGCTTTCTTT.